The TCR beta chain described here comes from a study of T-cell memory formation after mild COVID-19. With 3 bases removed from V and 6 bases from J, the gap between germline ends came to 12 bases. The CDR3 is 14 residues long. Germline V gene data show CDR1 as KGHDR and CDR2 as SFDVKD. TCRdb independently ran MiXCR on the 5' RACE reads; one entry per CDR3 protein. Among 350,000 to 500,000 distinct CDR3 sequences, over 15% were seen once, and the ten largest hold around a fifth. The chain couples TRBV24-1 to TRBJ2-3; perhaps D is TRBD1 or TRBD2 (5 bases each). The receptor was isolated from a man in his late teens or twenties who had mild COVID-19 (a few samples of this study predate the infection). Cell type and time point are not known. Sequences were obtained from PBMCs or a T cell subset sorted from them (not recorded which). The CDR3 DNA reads TGTGCCACCAGTGATGGGACCGGACACGATACGCAGTATTTT. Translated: CATSDGTGHDTQYF.